The 10 T cell receptor beta chains reported below all come from one sample, sequenced in a study of blood T cell repertoires in COVID-19. Generated by immunoSEQ multiplex PCR, the TCRdb table keeps only in-frame clones and is missing some. There are just over 25,000 clones in the sample; about 90% occur only once, and under 20% lies in the top ten. Sequenced: peripheral blood. Receptors originate from an older man with acute or convalescent COVID-19.

The V and J genes are TRBV20-1 and TRBJ2-1; perhaps TRBD2 as D (6 bases). This CDR3 contains 15 residues. Looked up from germline, CDR1 is DFQATT and CDR2 is SNEGSKA (reference sequence). Trimming pared 3 bases from V and 2 bases from J, leaving 14 bases between. The CDR3 spells CSASPRESAYNEQFF. The CDR3 DNA follows: TGCAGTGCTAGTCCCCGGGAGTCGGCCTACAATGAGCAGTTCTTC.

The genes are TRBV2 and TRBJ1-5; a weak D match, TRBD1 (6 bases). CDR3 length: 14 residues. Germline assignment: CDR1 SNHLY and CDR2 FYNNEI. V was trimmed by 1 base and J by 6 bases, leaving 10 bases between them. The CDR3 spells CASSEGTASQPQHF. In DNA form, the CDR3 reads TGTGCCAGCAGTGAAGGGACAGCAAGTCAGCCCCAGCATTTT.

This clone occurred a few times. CDR3 amino acids: CASSISGNGNTEAFF. DNA for the CDR3: TGTGCCAGTAGTATTTCAGGGAACGGGAACACTGAAGCTTTCTTT. The chain couples TRBV19 to TRBJ1-1; tentative D call: TRBD1 (5 bases). CDR3 length equals 15 residues. Trimming removed 3 bases from V and 1 base from J, with 12 bases in between. CDR1 is LNHDA and CDR2 is SQIVND in the germline V gene (reference sequence). The full variable domain, rest sourced from reference TRBV19 and TRBJ1-1, is DGGITQSPKYLFRKEGQNVTLSCEQNLNHDAMYWYRQDPGQGLRLIYYSQIVNDFQKGDIAEGYSVSREKKESFPLTVTSAQKNPTAFYLCASSISGNGNTEAFFGQGTRLTVV.

CDR3 nucleotides: TGTGCCAGCAGTTACAATTCTCAGGGGCAGGACACTGAAGCTTTCTTT. This encodes CASSYNSQGQDTEAFF. The gene calls are TRBV11-2 and TRBJ1-1; D perhaps matches TRBD1 (6 bases). The V gene lost 6 bases and the J gene lost 3 bases, with 20 bases spanning the gap. Germline V gene sequence: CDR1 SGHAT, CDR2 FQNNGV. This CDR3 contains 16 residues. The whole variable domain, filled in from reference TRBV11-2 and TRBJ1-1, reads EAGVAQSPRYKIIEKRQSVAFWCNPISGHATLYWYQQILGQGPKLLIQFQNNGVVDDSQLPKDRFSAERLKGVDSTLKIQPAKLEDSAVYLCASSYNSQGQDTEAFFGQGTRLTVV.

V is TRBV18 and J is TRBJ1-2, with TRBD1 as a possible D gene (6 bases). CDR1 KGHSH and CDR2 LQKENI come from the germline V gene. The CDR3 runs 14 residues. The ends were cut back, 1 base at V and 2 bases at J, with 8 bases in the middle. The CDR3 region is CASSPRGLNYGYTF. CDR3 sequence (DNA): TGTGCCAGCTCACCACGGGGGCTAAACTATGGCTACACCTTC. The variable domain in full, completed from reference TRBV18 and TRBJ1-2, reads NAGVMQNPRHLVRRRGQEARLRCSPMKGHSHVYWYRQLPEEGLKFMVYLQKENIIDESGMPKERFSAEFPKEGPSILRIQQVVRGDSAAYFCASSPRGLNYGYTFGSGTRLTVV.

The chain links TRBV6-1 to TRBJ2-2, with a weak D call TRBD2 (6 bases). CDR3 length: 15 residues. Germline V gene sequence: CDR1 MNHNS, CDR2 SASEGT. The germline V and J ends were trimmed by 2 bases and 8 bases, with 15 bases remaining between them. The CDR3 DNA reads as TGTGCCAGCAGTGAATTTTTCGGGGGATCGGGGGAGCTGTTTTTT. This translates into CASSEFFGGSGELFF.

The V call is TRBV9, the J call TRBJ2-4; TRBD1 matches at 9 bases. Germline values: CDR1 SGDLS, CDR2 YYNGEE. CDR3 size: 15 residues. V lost 0 bases and J lost 8; bases outside the gene matches: 6. The CDR3 DNA reads TGTGCCAGCAGCGTAGTGGGGACAGGGCAAGACATTCAGTACTTC. It codes for CASSVVGTGQDIQYF.

The CDR3, as DNA: TGTGCCAGCAGTTACACCCCGGACAGCCACTCCTACGAGCAGTACTTC. This codes for CASSYTPDSHSYEQYF. The chain joins TRBV7-9 to TRBJ2-7; tentatively, D is TRBD1 (6 bases). CDR1 is SEHNR and CDR2 is FQNEAQ in the germline V gene (reference sequence). The CDR3 contains 16 residues. Trimming cost V 6 bases and J 0 bases, with 18 bases left between them.

The chain joins TRBV5-4 to TRBJ1-1, with D possibly TRBD1 on 5 matching bases. Trimming took 1 base from V and 3 from J, leaving 13 bases between them. The germline CDR1 and CDR2 sequences are SGHNT and YYREEE (reference sequence). The CDR3 covers 15 residues. In nucleotides, the CDR3 is TGTGCCAGCAGCTTGCTCAAAGGGGCCGACACTGAAGCTTTCTTT. Translating gives CASSLLKGADTEAFF.

The chain uses TRBV5-1 and TRBJ1-4; maybe TRBD1 (6 bases). This CDR3 contains 14 residues. In germline, CDR1 is SGHRS, CDR2 YFSETQ. V was trimmed by 2 bases and J by 7 bases, leaving 12 bases between them. The CDR3 sequence is CASSLQGSVEKLFF. The CDR3, as DNA: TGCGCCAGCAGCTTACAGGGTAGCGTTGAAAAACTGTTTTTT.